The 20 T cell receptor beta chains below were found in one sample sequenced in a study of T cells in Graves' hyperthyroidism and ophthalmopathy. Amplified regions were TCR beta CDR3 sequences from RNA transcripts. In the first-round RT-PCR of the TCR CDR3, the HTBI primer set was used. TCRdb independently ran MiXCR on the multiplex PCR reads; one entry per CDR3 protein. The sample records roughly 510,000 distinct CDR3 sequences, roughly 20% being singletons. Sequencing was done on a sample of blood. These receptors came from a man aged 18 to 35 with Graves' hyperthyroidism.

J is TRBJ2-5 and V is TRBV20-1; D is unresolved. Germline CDR1 DFQATT, CDR2 SNEGSKA (reference sequence). CDR3 length equals 15 residues. V was trimmed by 1 base and J by 1 base, leaving 13 bases between them. CDR3 sequence (DNA): TGCAGTGCTAGAGGAAGGATGGGTCGCCAAGAGACCCAGTACTTC. Translation gives CSARGRMGRQETQYF.

The chain combines TRBV28 with TRBJ2-7, with D perhaps being TRBD1 or TRBD2 (5 bases each). CDR3 length: 15 residues. Germline CDR1 MDHEN, CDR2 SYDVKM. V lost 3 bases to trimming and J lost 5 bases, with 17 bases between them. The CDR3 loop reads CASSFPTGTPNEQYF. CDR3 coding DNA: TGTGCCAGCAGTTTCCCTACCGGGACCCCTAACGAGCAGTACTTC.

The J gene is TRBJ2-2, the V gene TRBV3-1, with 10 bases aligning to TRBD1. The CDR3 length is 15 residues. V shed 2 bases and J 10 bases; nucleotides not matched to a gene: 7. Germline CDR1 is LGHDT and CDR2 is YNNKEL (reference sequence). CDR3 sequence (DNA): TGTGCCAGCAGCCAACGGGACAGGGGCTGGGAGGAGCTGTTTTTT. Amino acid sequence: CASSQRDRGWEELFF.

This clonotype was recorded many times. V is TRBV6-5 and J is TRBJ1-2; D call uncertain. V was shortened by 6 bases and J by 6 bases, with 20 bases between the two germline ends. The V gene's germline CDR1 is MNHEY and CDR2 SVGAGI. CDR3 length equals 15 residues. Here the CDR3 DNA reads TGTGCCAGCAGGTTCGCCGAAGGGTATAATAATGGCTACACCTTC. It translates to CASRFAEGYNNGYTF.

Comment on this clonotype: Given a much more abundant clone one base away, this may be a read error. The V call is TRBV27, the J call TRBJ1-1; D is unclear. CDR3 size: 13 residues. Germline V gene data show CDR1 as MNHEY and CDR2 as SMNVEV (reference sequence). The V gene lost 5 bases and the J gene lost 6 bases, with 13 bases spanning the gap. The CDR3 region is CASSTIPTAEAFF. Written as DNA, the CDR3 is TGTGCCAGCAGTACTATACCCACCGCTGAAGCTTTCTTT.

This clonotype was detected many times. The V gene is TRBV6-1, the J gene TRBJ1-2; 10 bases agree with TRBD1. CDR1 is MNHNS and CDR2 is SASEGT in the germline V gene. The junction had 8 bases not matched to a gene; V was cut back by 4 bases and J by 6 bases. The CDR3 spans 15 residues. The CDR3 region has the DNA TGTGCCAGCAGTGTAAAGACCGGGACAGGGGATGGCTACACCTTC. Its protein is CASSVKTGTGDGYTF.

This clonotype appeared many times. This chain joins TRBV11-1 and TRBJ2-2; 8 bases line up with TRBD1. The CDR3 loop spans 16 amino acids. Germline assignment: CDR1 SGHAT and CDR2 FQDESV (reference sequence). The J segment lost 4 bases and the V segment lost 2 bases, leaving 6 bases of the junction unmatched. The CDR3 DNA is TGTGCCAGCAGCTTACTTGGACAGGGACCCACCGGGGAGCTGTTTTTT. Amino acid sequence: CASSLLGQGPTGELFF.

This clonotype showed up many times. In DNA form, the CDR3 reads TGTGCCAGCAGCCCACGAGGGGTAGCGGGGGGGACAGAGACCCAGTACTTC. Protein: CASSPRGVAGGTETQYF. The chain uses TRBV3-1 and TRBJ2-5; TRBD2 matches 11 bases. Germline values: CDR1 LGHDT, CDR2 YNNKEL (reference sequence). V trimming: 4 bases; J trimming: 4 bases; junction bases outside the gene matches: 11. CDR3 size: 17 residues.

The rearrangement links TRBV10-3 to TRBJ2-7, with TRBD1 identical over 7 bases. Germline V gene sequence: CDR1 ENHRY, CDR2 SYGVKD. The CDR3 length is 15 residues. After removal of 2 bases from V and 2 bases from J, the junction contained 6 bases not matched to a gene. The CDR3 sequence is CAISEEGTAPYEQYF. The CDR3 DNA follows: TGTGCCATCAGTGAGGAGGGGACAGCTCCCTACGAGCAGTACTTC.

This clonotype was observed at least ten times. This chain joins TRBV20-1 and TRBJ2-5, with 8 bases fitting TRBD1. V was pared by 6 bases and J by 6 bases, with 12 bases of the junction left unmatched. Germline CDR1 DFQATT, CDR2 SNEGSKA (reference sequence). This CDR3 has 14 residues. Here the CDR3 DNA reads TGCAGTGCGAGACCCGGACAGGGTCAGAAGACCCAGTACTTC. Translating it yields CSARPGQGQKTQYF.

This clonotype was counted at least ten times. The rearrangement joins TRBV2 to TRBJ2-5; 7 nucleotides line up with TRBD1. Germline assignment: CDR1 SNHLY and CDR2 FYNNEI. This CDR3 has 13 residues. The V segment lost 3 bases and the J segment 4 bases; nucleotides outside the gene matches: 2. The CDR3 coding sequence is TGTGCCAGCAGTGATAGGACAGGAGAGACCCAGTACTTC. Its translation: CASSDRTGETQYF.

This clonotype showed up many times. The J gene is TRBJ1-1, the V gene TRBV27; D is possibly TRBD1 (5 bases). CDR3 length: 15 residues. Per germline, CDR1 MNHEY and CDR2 SMNVEV (reference sequence). Between the trimmed V and J ends, which lost 5 bases and 4 bases, there was a span of 17 bases. This CDR3 is CASSPGGGWRTEAFF. The CDR3 DNA follows: TGTGCCAGCAGTCCGGGGGGGGGATGGCGCACTGAAGCTTTCTTT.

This chain joins TRBV9 and TRBJ2-3; D is undetermined. V was cut by 4 bases and J by 0 bases, with 15 bases left in between. The CDR3 has 16 amino acids. Germline V lookup: CDR1 SGDLS, CDR2 YYNGEE. The CDR3 DNA sequence: TGTGCCAGCAGCCTTAACCCCGCAGCAAGCACAGATACGCAGTATTTT. Its translation is CASSLNPAASTDTQYF.

This clonotype was observed many times. DNA of the CDR3: TGCAGCGTTGACTTGGTGGGCGAGCAGTACTTC. Amino acids: CSVDLVGEQYF. The rearrangement joins TRBV29-1 to TRBJ2-7; D is ambiguous. Trimming took 3 bases from V and 6 from J, leaving 9 bases between them. The CDR3 sequence is 11 residues long. Germline V gene sequence: CDR1 SQVTM, CDR2 ANQGSEA.

Ten or more counts support this clonotype. The chain is built from TRBV5-1 and TRBJ1-2; 7 bases fit TRBD1. The CDR3 is made up of 15 amino acids. CDR1 is SGHRS and CDR2 is YFSETQ in the germline V gene. Germline trimming cut 0 bases from V and 5 bases from J; bases unmatched to any gene: 7. The CDR3, as DNA: TGCGCCAGCAGCTTGGGAGCGCGGACAGGTTATGGCTACACCTTC. Translating it yields CASSLGARTGYGYTF.

This clonotype was seen at least ten times. This chain links TRBV28 with TRBJ1-2; D is perhaps TRBD1 (5 bases). The CDR3 is 14 residues long. Trimming removed 10 bases from V and 3 bases from J, with 18 bases in between. Germline V lookup: CDR1 MDHEN, CDR2 SYDVKM. The CDR3 DNA follows: TGTGCCACTTGGGACCGAATTACGTACTATGGCTACACCTTC. Residues: CATWDRITYYGYTF.

There are many counts of this clonotype. The chain recombines TRBV6-1 with TRBJ1-2; TRBD1 matches 9 bases. Germline CDR1 MNHNS, CDR2 SASEGT. V was pared by 7 bases and J by 2 bases, with 2 bases of the junction left unmatched. CDR3 length: 13 residues. The CDR3: CASIDRGNYGYTF. CDR3 nucleotides: TGTGCCAGCATCGACAGGGGGAACTATGGCTACACCTTC.

The chain links TRBV27 to TRBJ2-7, with D perhaps being TRBD1 or TRBD2 (5 bases each). The CDR3 extends over 14 amino acids. Germline CDR1 reads MNHEY; CDR2 reads SMNVEV (reference sequence). V was clipped by 5 bases and J by 3 bases, with 14 bases between them. In DNA, the CDR3 is TGTGCCAGCAGTGAAGGGACGGCCCTCTACGAGCAGTACTTC. Protein product: CASSEGTALYEQYF.

J is TRBJ1-1 and V is TRBV12-3 or TRBV12-4, with D possibly matching TRBD1 (5 bases). The CDR3 length is 13 residues. V was shortened by 6 bases and J by 8 bases, with 16 bases between the two germline ends. Here the CDR3 reads CASRTGGLGEAFF. CDR3 nucleotide sequence: TGTGCCAGCAGAACCGGGGGTTTGGGGGAAGCTTTCTTT.

Ten or more counts support this clonotype. The chain uses TRBV20-1 and TRBJ1-5; tentatively, D is TRBD1 (6 bases). CDR1 is DFQATT and CDR2 is SNEGSKA in the germline V gene (reference sequence). The CDR3 loop spans 13 amino acids. V dropped 6 bases and J dropped 4 bases, with 13 bases sitting between them. CDR3 nucleotide sequence: TGCAGTGCGGTCAAAACAGGGAATCAGCCCCAGCATTTT. Residues: CSAVKTGNQPQHF.